These 30 T cell receptor beta chains share one sample of origin, sequenced in a study of T-cell memory formation after mild COVID-19. From the 5' RACE reads, TCRdb called clonotypes with MiXCR, one entry per CDR3 protein. The table has 380,000 or so distinct CDR3 sequences, about 13% seen once; the top ten hold 22%. Sequencing was performed on PBMCs or a T cell subset sorted from them (not recorded which). These receptors were obtained from a man aged 18 to 35 who had mild COVID-19 (a few samples of this study predate the infection). Cell type and time point are not known.

Many counts were recorded for this clonotype. CDR3 coding DNA: TGTGCCAGCAGCGTAGGGGCGGGGGATCAGCCCCAGCATTTT. Its translation is CASSVGAGDQPQHF. The chain links TRBV7-2 to TRBJ1-5; a weak D match, TRBD1 (5 bases). The germline V and J ends were trimmed by 5 bases and 5 bases, with 13 bases remaining between them. This CDR3 spans 14 amino acids. Germline lookup yields CDR1 SGHTA and CDR2 FQGNSA.

The chain uses TRBV12-3 or TRBV12-4 and TRBJ1-1; D call uncertain. The CDR3 covers 14 residues. V dropped 7 bases and J dropped 4 bases, with 16 bases sitting between them. CDR3 DNA sequence: TGTGCCAGCACCCTTAACGCGGACTCCACTGAAGCTTTCTTT. Amino acid sequence: CASTLNADSTEAFF.

The chain couples TRBV7-2 to TRBJ1-5; 9 nucleotides align to TRBD1. Germline-derived CDR1 and CDR2 are SGHTA and FQGNSA. V was pared by 4 bases and J by 0 bases, with 13 bases of the junction left unmatched. This CDR3 spans 19 amino acids. CDR3 DNA sequence: TGTGCCAGCAGCTCGGCCGGGACAGGGCAGGCTTTTAGCAATCAGCCCCAGCATTTT. It translates to CASSSAGTGQAFSNQPQHF.

The rearrangement uses TRBV7-9 and TRBJ1-2; TRBD1 might be the D (5 bases). V was cut by 5 bases and J by 2 bases, with 15 bases left in between. Per the germline V gene, CDR1 is SEHNR and CDR2 is FQNEAQ (reference sequence). The CDR3 length is 15 residues. The DNA for the CDR3 is TGTGCCAGCAGCCCTGGGGCCAGGGAGAACTATGGCTACACCTTC. It codes for CASSPGARENYGYTF.

This clonotype was seen a few times. The gene calls are TRBV7-6 and TRBJ2-1; TRBD2 matches 9 bases. V trimming: 1 base; J trimming: 7 bases; junction bases outside the gene matches: 8. CDR1 SGHVS and CDR2 FNYEAQ come from the germline V gene. The CDR3 contains 16 residues. Here the CDR3 reads CASSLGGSGGGNEQFF. CDR3 bases: TGTGCCAGCAGCTTAGGAGGTAGCGGGGGTGGTAATGAGCAGTTCTTC.

This chain joins TRBV7-8 and TRBJ2-7; D unclear. V lost 5 bases and J 2 bases, leaving 10 bases between the germline ends. This CDR3 comprises 13 residues. Germline CDR1 is SGHVS and CDR2 is FQNEAQ. CDR3 sequence reads: CASSLTPAYEQYV. The CDR3 coding sequence is TGTGCCAGCAGCCTGACTCCGGCCTACGAGCAGTACGTC.

This clonotype was counted only a few times. The chain is built from TRBV4-3 and TRBJ2-7; tentatively, D is TRBD1 (6 bases). This CDR3 region has 14 residues. With 4 bases removed from V and 2 bases from J, the gap between germline ends came to 12 bases. Per the germline V gene, CDR1 is LGHNA and CDR2 is YSLEER. The CDR3 protein is CASSPTGQTYEQYV. The CDR3 bases are TGCGCCAGCAGCCCCACAGGACAGACCTACGAGCAGTACGTC.

The chain couples TRBV5-1 to TRBJ1-6; no clear D. Trimming stripped 3 bases from V and 7 bases from J, with 20 bases between. Germline V lookup: CDR1 SGHRS, CDR2 YFSETQ. The CDR3 contains 17 residues. In nucleotides, the CDR3 is TGCGCCAGCAGCTATCGACCCACGGGTGGTTTGAATTCACCCCTCCACTTT. Translating gives CASSYRPTGGLNSPLHF.

This clonotype was counted between two and nine times. CDR3 sequence reads: CASSPHLGGGELFF. The CDR3 DNA reads as TGTGCCAGCAGTCCACACTTGGGAGGCGGGGAGCTGTTTTTT. V gene TRBV12-3 or TRBV12-4 combines with J gene TRBJ2-2, with a weak D call TRBD2 (6 bases). With 5 bases removed from V and 7 bases from J, the gap between germline ends came to 14 bases. This CDR3 comprises 14 residues.

This clonotype was counted at least ten times. The V and J genes are TRBV7-2 and TRBJ2-1; 9 bases match TRBD1. Germline lookup yields CDR1 SGHTA and CDR2 FQGNSA. The CDR3 spans 17 residues. Trimming removed 5 bases from V and 6 bases from J; junction bases left unmatched: 14. The CDR3, as DNA: TGTGCCAGCAGCACTCAATCCGGGACAGGGATCCGCAATGAGCAGTTCTTC. It yields the protein CASSTQSGTGIRNEQFF.

This clonotype was observed at least ten times. This sequence joins TRBV6-1 and TRBJ2-3; maybe TRBD2 (6 bases). The CDR3 is 16 residues long. Germline V lookup: CDR1 MNHNS, CDR2 SASEGT. V dropped 10 bases and J dropped 2 bases, with 22 bases sitting between them. CDR3 sequence (DNA): TGTGCCACCGCTATCCGGGACTCCTGGGCCACAGATACGCAGTATTTT. Protein product: CATAIRDSWATDTQYF.

In this sample, this clonotype turned up a few times. The chain joins TRBV5-1 to TRBJ2-5; 11 bases are shared with TRBD2. This CDR3 contains 15 residues. Germline lookup yields CDR1 SGHRS and CDR2 YFSETQ. Unmatched junction bases numbered 3, after V lost 2 bases and J lost 3 bases. As DNA, the CDR3 is TGCGCCAGCAGCTTCCTAGCGGGGGGAGAAGAGACCCAGTACTTC. Translation gives CASSFLAGGEETQYF.

The chain joins TRBV28 to TRBJ2-7; D possibly uses TRBD1 or TRBD2 (5 bases each). From germline, CDR1 is MDHEN and CDR2 SYDVKM. Trimming stripped 1 base from V and 6 bases from J, with 13 bases between. The CDR3 runs to 14 residues. DNA of the CDR3: TGTGCCAGCAGTTTATCAGAAAGGGGACGCGAGCAGTACGTC. Translation: CASSLSERGREQYV.

This clonotype was detected many times. The chain carries TRBV28 and TRBJ2-1; D ambiguous. Between the trimmed V and J ends, which lost 8 bases and 8 bases, there was a span of 7 bases. This CDR3 contains 10 residues. The germline CDR1 and CDR2 sequences are MDHEN and SYDVKM. The CDR3 DNA reads as TGTGCCAGCGGGTGGCATGAGCAGTTCTTC. The encoded protein is CASGWHEQFF.

This clonotype has more than one count but fewer than ten. The chain combines TRBV19 with TRBJ2-7, with D possibly matching TRBD1 (5 bases). Germline lookup yields CDR1 LNHDA and CDR2 SQIVND (reference sequence). This CDR3 has 15 residues. The V end lost 3 bases, the J end lost 3 bases, and 15 bases lay between the germline ends. In DNA, the CDR3 is TGTGCCAGTAGTATTGACGTACAGGCGATCTACGAGCAGTACTTC. The encoded protein is CASSIDVQAIYEQYF.

This clonotype was seen a handful of times. V and J are TRBV7-2 and TRBJ2-3; D not certain. Germline lookup yields CDR1 SGHTA and CDR2 FQGNSA. Deletions cut 5 bases from V and 5 bases from J, with 14 bases between. The CDR3 has 14 residues. CDR3 region: CASSASMVGDTQYF. Written as DNA, the CDR3 is TGTGCCAGCAGCGCCTCCATGGTCGGAGATACGCAGTATTTT. The complete variable domain, with remaining parts taken from reference TRBV7-2 and TRBJ2-3, reads GAGVSQSPSNKVTEKGKDVELRCDPISGHTALYWYRQSLGQGLEFLIYFQGNSAPDKSGLPSDRFSAERTGGSVSTLTIQRTQQEDSAVYLCASSASMVGDTQYFGPGTRLTVL.

The V and J genes are TRBV3-1 and TRBJ1-2; 8 bases align to TRBD1. CDR1 is LGHDT, CDR2 YNNKEL, per germline (reference sequence). Germline trimming cut 3 bases from V and 5 bases from J; bases unmatched to any gene: 8. This CDR3 region has 15 residues. The CDR3 here is CASSHQDRVGYGYTF. The CDR3 nucleotides are TGTGCCAGCAGCCACCAGGACAGGGTGGGGTATGGCTACACCTTC.

This chain links TRBV5-5 with TRBJ2-7; tentative D call: TRBD1 (6 bases). In germline, CDR1 is SGHKS, CDR2 YYEKEE (reference sequence). CDR3 length: 15 amino acids. Trimming shortened V by 0 bases and J by 5 bases, and 15 bases separated the two germline ends. CDR3 loop: CASSLEQGHIHEQYV. CDR3 in DNA: TGTGCCAGCAGCTTGGAACAGGGACATATCCACGAGCAGTACGTC.

This clonotype came up a few times. V usage is TRBV18 and J usage is TRBJ1-1; a weak D match, TRBD1 (6 bases). There are 14 residues in the CDR3. V dropped 6 bases and J dropped 1 base, with 12 bases sitting between them. Germline lookup yields CDR1 KGHSH and CDR2 LQKENI. CDR3 protein: CASSTGHSNTEAFF. CDR3 bases: TGTGCCAGCTCCACGGGACATTCGAACACTGAAGCTTTCTTT.

The chain recombines TRBV28 with TRBJ2-5, with 11 bases fitting TRBD1. V lost 6 bases and J lost 2; bases outside the gene matches: 5. Germline V lookup: CDR1 MDHEN, CDR2 SYDVKM. The CDR3 covers 15 residues. The CDR3 here is CASSAGTGGQETQYF. In DNA form, the CDR3 reads TGTGCCAGCAGCGCCGGGACAGGGGGACAAGAGACCCAGTACTTC.

The chain couples TRBV4-2 to TRBJ2-7; no reliable D call. The CDR3 loop spans 15 amino acids. Trimming left V 1 base short and J 5 bases short, with 15 bases between. Germline V lookup: CDR1 LGHNA, CDR2 YNFKEQ. In DNA form, the CDR3 reads TGTGCCAGCAGCCAAGTCGACACGGGTCGTAACGAGCAGTACTTC. This sequence encodes CASSQVDTGRNEQYF.

The CDR3 loop is CASSPGAGPNGVYEQYF. CDR3 bases: TGTGCCAGCAGCCCTGGGGCCGGTCCAAATGGGGTCTACGAGCAGTACTTC. J is TRBJ2-7 and V is TRBV5-4, with a tentative D call TRBD1 (5 bases). V was clipped by 4 bases and J by 3 bases, with 23 bases between them. The length of the CDR3 is 17 residues. Looked up from germline, CDR1 is SGHNT and CDR2 is YYREEE (reference sequence).

This clonotype came up a few times. The rearrangement joins TRBV20-1 to TRBJ1-6; 8 nucleotides line up with TRBD1. Germline CDR1 and CDR2: DFQATT and SNEGSKA (reference sequence). Trimming removed 3 bases from V and 9 bases from J; junction bases left unmatched: 10. This CDR3 is built from 15 residues. CDR3 nucleotides: TGCAGTGCTAGTTCCGAACAGGGGGTCGGTTCACCCCTCCACTTT. Protein: CSASSEQGVGSPLHF.

This chain connects TRBV27 to TRBJ2-7, with D possibly being TRBD1 (5 bases). The CDR3 extends over 12 amino acids. In germline, CDR1 is MNHEY, CDR2 SMNVEV (reference sequence). Trimming removed 3 bases at V and 5 bases at J, with 8 bases between. The CDR3 loop is CASSFDSDEQYF. The CDR3 bases are TGTGCCAGCAGTTTCGACAGTGACGAGCAGTACTTC.

The V call is TRBV2, the J call TRBJ1-1; D is undetermined. The CDR3 length is 13 residues. Germline lookup yields CDR1 SNHLY and CDR2 FYNNEI. Trimming took off 4 bases at V and 3 bases at J, with 9 bases between the two ends. The CDR3 nucleotides read TGTGCCAGCAGTGTGAAGGGATACACTGAAGCTTTCTTT. Translating gives CASSVKGYTEAFF.

This sequence joins TRBV11-2 and TRBJ1-2; 8 bases align to TRBD1. Looked up from germline, CDR1 is SGHAT and CDR2 is FQNNGV. CDR3 length: 14 residues. Trimming at V came to 4 bases and at J to 4 bases, leaving 5 bases not matched to a gene. The CDR3 nucleotides are TGTGCCAGCAGCTCAAACAGGGGGGCCTATGGCTACACCTTC. Its protein is CASSSNRGAYGYTF.

The rearrangement links TRBV7-8 to TRBJ1-6; D gene uncertain. The germline V gene has CDR1 SGHVS and CDR2 FQNEAQ. The CDR3 runs 14 residues. Trimming removed 1 base at V and 14 bases at J, with 15 bases between. The DNA of the CDR3 is TGTGCCAGCAGCTTAGGCTCGCGGGGAAACACCCTCCACTTT. Amino acids: CASSLGSRGNTLHF.

In this sample, this clonotype turned up a few times. This chain links TRBV4-2 with TRBJ1-2, with a possible D match to TRBD1 (5 bases). V dropped 1 base and J dropped 5 bases, with 14 bases sitting between them. In germline, CDR1 is LGHNA, CDR2 YNFKEQ. This CDR3 is 15 amino acids long. As DNA, the CDR3 is TGTGCCAGCAGCCAAGTCACCGGCGGGGGGTATGGCTACACCTTC. This encodes CASSQVTGGGYGYTF.

This clonotype was picked up many times. The chain carries TRBV7-2 and TRBJ2-3, with 12 bases fitting TRBD2. This CDR3 region has 16 residues. Germline loops: CDR1 SGHTA, CDR2 FQGNSA. V shed 3 bases, J shed 5 bases, and the junction held 6 bases outside the gene matches. The chain's CDR3 is CASSLLAGGQGDTQYF. As DNA, the CDR3 is TGTGCCAGCAGCTTGCTAGCGGGGGGGCAAGGAGATACGCAGTATTTT.

This clonotype was seen more than once but under ten times. This chain connects TRBV7-9 to TRBJ2-3; D possibly corresponds to TRBD2 (5 bases). Trimming took 2 bases from V and 6 from J, leaving 15 bases between them. The CDR3 extends over 15 amino acids. Germline loops: CDR1 SEHNR, CDR2 FQNEAQ (reference sequence). The DNA of the CDR3 is TGTGCCAGCAGCTTAACGGGAAACTTTGCGGATACGCAGTATTTT. It encodes CASSLTGNFADTQYF.